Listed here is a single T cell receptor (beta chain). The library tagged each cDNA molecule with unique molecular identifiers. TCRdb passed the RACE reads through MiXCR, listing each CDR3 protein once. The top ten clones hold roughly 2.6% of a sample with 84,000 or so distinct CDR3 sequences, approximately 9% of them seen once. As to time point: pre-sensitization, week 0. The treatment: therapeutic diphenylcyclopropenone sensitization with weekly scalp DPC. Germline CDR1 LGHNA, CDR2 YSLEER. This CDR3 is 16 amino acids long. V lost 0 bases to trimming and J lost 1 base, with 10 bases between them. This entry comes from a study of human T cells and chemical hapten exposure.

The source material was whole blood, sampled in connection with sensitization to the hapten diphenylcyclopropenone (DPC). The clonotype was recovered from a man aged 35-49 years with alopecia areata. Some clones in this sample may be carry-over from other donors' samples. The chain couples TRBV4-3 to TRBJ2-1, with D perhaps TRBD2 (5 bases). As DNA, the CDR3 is TGCGCCAGCAGCCAAGATGCCACTAGATCCTACAATGAGCAGTTCTTC. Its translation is CASSQDATRSYNEQFF.